This T cell receptor beta chain was retrieved from a study of T cells after yellow fever vaccination. A process of 5'RACE template switching, which added a universal primer site and UMIs, was used to make TCR cDNA. A single record per CDR3 protein comes from TCRdb applying MiXCR to the 5' RACE reads. The repertoire holds a few hundred thousand distinct CDR3 sequences, with 6.2% as singletons. This CDR3 is 16 amino acids long. V was shortened by 2 bases and J by 4 bases, with 15 bases between the two germline ends. The germline CDR1 and CDR2 sequences are DFQATT and SNEGSKA (reference sequence). The sample holds a few counts of this clonotype.

The rearrangement links TRBV20-1 to TRBJ2-6; perhaps TRBD2 as D (5 bases). The source material was PBMCs, sampled 5 days after the yellow fever booster vaccination. This sequence was found in a young man who received the YFV17D yellow fever vaccine. The CDR3 reads CSARRGIPSGANVLTF. The CDR3 region has the DNA TGCAGTGCTAGACGGGGAATCCCTTCGGGGGCCAACGTCCTGACTTTC.